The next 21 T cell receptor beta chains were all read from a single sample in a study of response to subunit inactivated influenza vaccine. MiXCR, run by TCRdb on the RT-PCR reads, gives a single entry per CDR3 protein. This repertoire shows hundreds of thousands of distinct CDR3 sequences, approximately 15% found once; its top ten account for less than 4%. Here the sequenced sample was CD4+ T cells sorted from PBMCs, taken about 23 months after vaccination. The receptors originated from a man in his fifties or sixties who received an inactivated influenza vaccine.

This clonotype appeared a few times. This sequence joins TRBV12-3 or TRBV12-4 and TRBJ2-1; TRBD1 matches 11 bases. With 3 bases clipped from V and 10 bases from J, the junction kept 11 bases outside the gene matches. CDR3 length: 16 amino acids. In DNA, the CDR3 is TGTGCCAGCAGTTTGGGGGGCGGACAGGGGGCAAGAGAGCAGTTCTTC. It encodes CASSLGGGQGAREQFF.

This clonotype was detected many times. CDR3 sequence reads: CASSLVGTGNTGELFF. The CDR3 nucleotides are TGTGCCAGCAGCTTAGTCGGGACAGGAAACACCGGGGAGCTGTTTTTT. The gene calls are TRBV7-2 and TRBJ2-2; 8 bases fit TRBD1. V gave up 1 base and J gave up 2 bases; unmatched junction bases: 3. The germline V gene has CDR1 SGHTA and CDR2 FQGNSA. This CDR3 region has 16 residues.

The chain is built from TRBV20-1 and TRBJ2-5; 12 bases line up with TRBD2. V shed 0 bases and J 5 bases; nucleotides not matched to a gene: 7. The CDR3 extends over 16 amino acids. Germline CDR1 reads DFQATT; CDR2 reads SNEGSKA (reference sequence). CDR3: CSARDSASGRAETQYF. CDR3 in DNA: TGCAGTGCTAGAGATTCGGCTAGCGGGAGGGCGGAGACCCAGTACTTC.

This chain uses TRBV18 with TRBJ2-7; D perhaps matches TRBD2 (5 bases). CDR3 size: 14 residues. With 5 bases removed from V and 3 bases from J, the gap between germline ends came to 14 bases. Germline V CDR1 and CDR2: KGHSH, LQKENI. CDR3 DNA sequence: TGTGCCAGCTCATCTCTTCGGGGTGACTACGAGCAGTACTTC. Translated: CASSSLRGDYEQYF.

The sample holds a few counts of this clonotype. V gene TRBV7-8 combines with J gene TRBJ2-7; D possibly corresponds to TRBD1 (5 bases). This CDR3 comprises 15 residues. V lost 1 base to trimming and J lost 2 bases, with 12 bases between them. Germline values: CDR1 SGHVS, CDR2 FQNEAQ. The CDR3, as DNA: TGTGCCAGCAGCTTAGTTTGGCCAGGGACCTACGAGCAGTACTTC. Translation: CASSLVWPGTYEQYF.

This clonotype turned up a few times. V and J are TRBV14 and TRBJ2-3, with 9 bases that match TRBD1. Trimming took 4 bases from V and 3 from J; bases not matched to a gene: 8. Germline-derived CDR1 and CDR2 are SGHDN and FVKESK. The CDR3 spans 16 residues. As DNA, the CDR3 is TGTGCCAGCAGCCCCCTCGGGACAGGGAAAACAGATACGCAGTATTTT. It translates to CASSPLGTGKTDTQYF.

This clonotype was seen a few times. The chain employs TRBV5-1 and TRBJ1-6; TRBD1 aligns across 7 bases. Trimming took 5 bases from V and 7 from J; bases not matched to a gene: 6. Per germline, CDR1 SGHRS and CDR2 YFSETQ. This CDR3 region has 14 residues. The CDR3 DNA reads TGCGCCAGCAGGCCCGACAGGGAGAATTCACCCCTCCACTTT. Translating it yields CASRPDRENSPLHF.

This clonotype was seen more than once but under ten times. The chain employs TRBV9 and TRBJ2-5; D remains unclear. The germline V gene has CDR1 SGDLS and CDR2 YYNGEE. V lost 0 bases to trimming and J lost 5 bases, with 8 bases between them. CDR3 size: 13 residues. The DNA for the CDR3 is TGTGCCAGCAGCGTAGATATTCGGGAGACCCAGTACTTC. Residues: CASSVDIRETQYF. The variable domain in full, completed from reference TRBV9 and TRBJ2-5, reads DSGVTQTPKHLITATGQRVTLRCSPRSGDLSVYWYQQSLDQGLQFLIQYYNGEERAKGNILERFSAQQFPDLHSELNLSSLELGDSALYFCASSVDIRETQYFGPGTRLLVL.

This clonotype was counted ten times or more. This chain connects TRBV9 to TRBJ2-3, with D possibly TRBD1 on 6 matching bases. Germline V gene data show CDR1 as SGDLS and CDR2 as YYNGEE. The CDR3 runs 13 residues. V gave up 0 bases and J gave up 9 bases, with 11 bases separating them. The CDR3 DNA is TGTGCCAGCAGCGTAGATCAGGGGAAGACGCAGTATTTT. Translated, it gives CASSVDQGKTQYF. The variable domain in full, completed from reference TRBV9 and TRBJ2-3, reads DSGVTQTPKHLITATGQRVTLRCSPRSGDLSVYWYQQSLDQGLQFLIQYYNGEERAKGNILERFSAQQFPDLHSELNLSSLELGDSALYFCASSVDQGKTQYFGPGTRLTVL.

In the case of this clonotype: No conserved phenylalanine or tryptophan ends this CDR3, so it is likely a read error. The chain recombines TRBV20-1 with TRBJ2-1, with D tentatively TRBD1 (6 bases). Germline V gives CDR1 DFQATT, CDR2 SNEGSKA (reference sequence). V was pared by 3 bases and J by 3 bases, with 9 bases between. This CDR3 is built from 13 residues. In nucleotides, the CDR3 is TGCAGTGCTAGGAGGGACAACTACAATGAGCAGTTCTTA. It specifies CSARRDNYNEQFL.

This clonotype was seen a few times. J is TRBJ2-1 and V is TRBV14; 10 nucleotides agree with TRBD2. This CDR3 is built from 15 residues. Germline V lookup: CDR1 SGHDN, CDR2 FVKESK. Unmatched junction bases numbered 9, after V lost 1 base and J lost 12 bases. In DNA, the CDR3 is TGTGCCAGCAGCCAAGTCAGCGGGGGGGCCGGCGCGCAGTTCTTC. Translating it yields CASSQVSGGAGAQFF.

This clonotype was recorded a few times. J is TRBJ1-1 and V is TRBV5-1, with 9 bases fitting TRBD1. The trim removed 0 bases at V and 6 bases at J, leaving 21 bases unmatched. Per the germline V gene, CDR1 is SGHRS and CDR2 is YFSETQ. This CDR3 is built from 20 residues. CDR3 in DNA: TGCGCCAGCAGCTTGGCCTTTGGCCGGGGATGGACAGGGGTGAGTGCTGAAGCTTTCTTT. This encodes CASSLAFGRGWTGVSAEAFF.

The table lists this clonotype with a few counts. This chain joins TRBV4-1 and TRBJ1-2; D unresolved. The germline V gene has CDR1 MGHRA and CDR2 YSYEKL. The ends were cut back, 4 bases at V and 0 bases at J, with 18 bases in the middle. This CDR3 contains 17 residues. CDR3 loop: CASSPRGVGDANYGYTF. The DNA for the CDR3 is TGCGCCAGCAGCCCAAGAGGCGTAGGCGATGCTAACTATGGCTACACCTTC.

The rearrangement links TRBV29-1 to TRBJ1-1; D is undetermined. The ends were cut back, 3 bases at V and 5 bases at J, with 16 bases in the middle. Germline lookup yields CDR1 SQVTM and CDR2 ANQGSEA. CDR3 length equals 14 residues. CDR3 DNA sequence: TGCAGCGTTGAGGTGGGCAGCCTGGGAACTGAAGCTTTCTTT. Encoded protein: CSVEVGSLGTEAFF.

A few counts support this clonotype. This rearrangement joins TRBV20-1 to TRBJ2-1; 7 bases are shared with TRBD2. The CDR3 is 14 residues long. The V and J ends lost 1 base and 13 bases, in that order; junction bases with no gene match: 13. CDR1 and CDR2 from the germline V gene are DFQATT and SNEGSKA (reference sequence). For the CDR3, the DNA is TGCAGTGCTAGAGTAGGGACTACATTACCCGACCAGTTCTTC. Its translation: CSARVGTTLPDQFF.

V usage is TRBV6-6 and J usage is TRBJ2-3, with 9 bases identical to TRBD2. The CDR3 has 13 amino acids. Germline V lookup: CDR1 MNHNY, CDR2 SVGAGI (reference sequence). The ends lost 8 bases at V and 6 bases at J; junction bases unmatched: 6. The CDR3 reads CASFSGSADTQYF. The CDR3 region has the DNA TGTGCCAGCTTTAGCGGGAGCGCGGATACGCAGTATTTT.

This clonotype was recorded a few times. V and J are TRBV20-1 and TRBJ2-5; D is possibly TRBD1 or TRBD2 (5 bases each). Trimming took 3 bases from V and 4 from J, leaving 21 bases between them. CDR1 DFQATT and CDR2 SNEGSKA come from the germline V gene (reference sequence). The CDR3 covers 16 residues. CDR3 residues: CSARRAVVRAGETQYF. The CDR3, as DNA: TGCAGTGCTAGGAGGGCCGTTGTCAGGGCGGGAGAGACCCAGTACTTC.

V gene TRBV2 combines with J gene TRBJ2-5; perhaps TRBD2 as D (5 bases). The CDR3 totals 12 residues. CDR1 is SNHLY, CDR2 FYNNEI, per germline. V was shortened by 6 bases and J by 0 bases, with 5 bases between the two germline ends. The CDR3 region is CASREDQETQYF. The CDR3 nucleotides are TGTGCCAGCAGGGAGGACCAAGAGACCCAGTACTTC.

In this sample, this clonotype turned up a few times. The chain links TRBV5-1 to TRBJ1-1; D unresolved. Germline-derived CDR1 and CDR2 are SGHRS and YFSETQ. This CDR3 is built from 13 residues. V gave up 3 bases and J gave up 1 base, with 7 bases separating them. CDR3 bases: TGCGCCAGCAGCTACTACACGAACACTGAAGCTTTCTTT. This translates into CASSYYTNTEAFF. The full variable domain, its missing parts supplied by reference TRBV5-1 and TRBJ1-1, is KAGVTQTPRYLIKTRGQQVTLSCSPISGHRSVSWYQQTPGQGLQFLFEYFSETQRNKGNFPGRFSGRQFSNSRSEMNVSTLELGDSALYLCASSYYTNTEAFFGQGTRLTVV.

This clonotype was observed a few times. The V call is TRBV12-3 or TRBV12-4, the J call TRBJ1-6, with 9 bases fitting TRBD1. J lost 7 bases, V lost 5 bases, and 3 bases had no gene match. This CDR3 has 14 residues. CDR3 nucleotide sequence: TGTGCCAGCAGTGACGGACAGGGGAATTCACCCCTCCACTTT. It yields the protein CASSDGQGNSPLHF.

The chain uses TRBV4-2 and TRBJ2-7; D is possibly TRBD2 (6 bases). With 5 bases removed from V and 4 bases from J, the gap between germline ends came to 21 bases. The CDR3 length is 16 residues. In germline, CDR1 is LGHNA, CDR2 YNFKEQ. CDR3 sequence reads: CASSSQWDGSSYEQYF. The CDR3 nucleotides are TGTGCCAGCAGCTCCCAGTGGGACGGGAGTAGTTACGAGCAGTACTTC.